The 5 T cell receptor beta chains listed next were all sequenced from one sample in a study of beta chain features in type 1 diabetes. Of the isolated RNA, all was reverse transcribed, and so the sequenced material was expressed TCRB transcripts. TCRdb's table, derived via immunoSEQ multiplex PCR, lists solely in-frame clones and lacks some. This table holds some 410,000 clones, roughly 14% found once. The sample was naive CD4+ T cells from blood. The receptors here all came from a man under 40 in good health.

Only a few counts were recorded for this clone. V gene TRBV18 combines with J gene TRBJ2-1; D perhaps matches TRBD1 (5 bases). This CDR3 spans 14 amino acids. Germline V gives CDR1 KGHSH, CDR2 LQKENI. Deletions cut 3 bases from V and 5 bases from J, with 11 bases between. The CDR3 spells CASSPLGRDNEQFF. CDR3 DNA: TGTGCCAGCTCACCGCTCGGCAGGGACAATGAGCAGTTCTTC. The whole variable domain, filled in from reference TRBV18 and TRBJ2-1, reads NAGVMQNPRHLVRRRGQEARLRCSPMKGHSHVYWYRQLPEEGLKFMVYLQKENIIDESGMPKERFSAEFPKEGPSILRIQQVVRGDSAAYFCASSPLGRDNEQFFGPGTRLTVL.

This clone turned up a few times. The J gene is TRBJ2-2, the V gene TRBV30; no clear D. There are 13 residues in the CDR3. Germline lookup yields CDR1 GTSNPN and CDR2 SVGIG (reference sequence). The V gene lost 7 bases and the J gene lost 7 bases, with 16 bases spanning the gap. CDR3 DNA sequence: TGTGCCTTCTCCCTTAGGGTAAACGGGGAGCTGTTTTTT. It encodes CAFSLRVNGELFF.

The chain joins TRBV11-2 to TRBJ2-7; D call uncertain. Deletions cut 1 base from V and 2 bases from J, with 12 bases between. The CDR3 runs 15 residues. In germline, CDR1 is SGHAT, CDR2 FQNNGV. CDR3 sequence reads: CASSLATGFTYEQYF. DNA of the CDR3: TGTGCCAGCAGCTTAGCAACCGGGTTCACCTACGAGCAGTACTTC. Combining the CDR3 with reference TRBV11-2 and TRBJ2-7 gives the whole variable domain EAGVAQSPRYKIIEKRQSVAFWCNPISGHATLYWYQQILGQGPKLLIQFQNNGVVDDSQLPKDRFSAERLKGVDSTLKIQPAKLEDSAVYLCASSLATGFTYEQYFGPGTRLTVT.

The J gene is TRBJ2-5, the V gene TRBV14; D may be TRBD2 (5 bases). CDR1 is SGHDN, CDR2 FVKESK, per germline. CDR3 length: 16 amino acids. The V end was cut by 1 base, the J end by 4 bases, with 16 bases between. CDR3 coding DNA: TGTGCCAGCAGCCAAGGGGAACTTCTTCGGGGAGAGACCCAGTACTTC. It translates to CASSQGELLRGETQYF.

This clone appeared a few times. This sample includes further DNA sequences coding for the same CDR3. This chain's CDR3 is CASSLAGTSTDTQYF. CDR3 coding DNA: TGCGCCAGCAGCTTGGCAGGGACTAGCACAGATACGCAGTATTTT. This chain uses TRBV5-1 with TRBJ2-3, with D maybe TRBD2 (6 bases). The CDR3 extends over 15 amino acids. Trimming pared 0 bases from V and 0 bases from J, leaving 8 bases between. Germline loops: CDR1 SGHRS, CDR2 YFSETQ.